A single sample gave rise to the 11 T cell receptor beta chains below, sequenced in a study of cytomegalovirus exposure and HLA in healthy donors. 60 Vbeta and 13 Jbeta primers were used in PCR. The protocol was immunoSEQ multiplex PCR, while the TCRdb copy is restricted to in-frame clones and leaves out a portion. The profile shows 88,000 or so clones, around 62% of them singletons. The sequenced material came from PBMCs. The receptors were gathered from a male donor in good health and CMV-seropositive.

This chain links TRBV28 with TRBJ2-1; TRBD2 aligns across 10 bases. CDR3 size: 18 residues. V was clipped by 5 bases and J by 0 bases; unmatched bases: 10. The V gene's germline CDR1 is MDHEN and CDR2 SYDVKM. Here the CDR3 reads CASSPQRGGWSSYNEQFF. The CDR3 region has the DNA TGTGCCAGCAGTCCTCAGCGGGGGGGATGGAGCTCCTACAATGAGCAGTTCTTC.

CDR3 region: CASSYGLAGAEQFF. The CDR3 region has the DNA TGTGCCAGCAGTTACGGACTAGCGGGAGCCGAGCAGTTCTTC. The chain has TRBV6-5 and TRBJ2-1; 13 bases agree with TRBD2. Trimming removed 2 bases from V and 10 bases from J; junction bases left unmatched: 2. In germline, CDR1 is MNHEY, CDR2 SVGAGI. The CDR3 extends over 14 amino acids.

The chain couples TRBV7-9 to TRBJ2-7; D is undetermined. Per germline, CDR1 SEHNR and CDR2 FQNEAQ (reference sequence). The CDR3 runs 16 residues. Trimming took 1 base from V and 0 from J, leaving 13 bases between them. The CDR3 region is CASSLVLGSSSYEQYF. The CDR3 DNA reads as TGTGCCAGCAGCTTAGTCCTGGGCAGCAGCTCCTACGAGCAGTACTTC.

The CDR3 bases are TGCGCCAGCAGCTTAACGACAAGCGGGAGGGCCAACACCGGGGAGCTGTTTTTT. Its translation: CASSLTTSGRANTGELFF. The rearrangement uses TRBV5-1 and TRBJ2-2; 10 positions match TRBD2. Germline trimming cut 2 bases from V and 2 bases from J; bases unmatched to any gene: 9. The CDR3 covers 18 residues. CDR1 and CDR2 (germline): SGHRS, YFSETQ.

This sequence joins TRBV28 and TRBJ2-3; TRBD2 is a possible D gene (7 bases). V was pared by 8 bases and J by 5 bases, with 20 bases between. In germline, CDR1 is MDHEN, CDR2 SYDVKM. This CDR3 contains 15 residues. The CDR3 sequence is CASGGGGSEVDTQYF. DNA of the CDR3: TGTGCCAGCGGGGGCGGCGGGAGCGAGGTAGATACGCAGTATTTT.

The genes are TRBV5-1 and TRBJ2-2; TRBD1 aligns across 11 bases. V was pared by 4 bases and J by 6 bases, with 5 bases of the junction left unmatched. This CDR3 region has 15 residues. Germline V lookup: CDR1 SGHRS, CDR2 YFSETQ. In DNA, the CDR3 is TGCGCCAGCAGCCGGACAGGGGGCGATCCCGGGGAGCTGTTTTTT. It encodes CASSRTGGDPGELFF.

The chain carries TRBV19 and TRBJ2-7, with D possibly TRBD2 on 5 matching bases. The CDR3 sequence is 14 residues long. Germline assignment: CDR1 LNHDA and CDR2 SQIVND (reference sequence). Trimming took 8 bases from V and 0 from J, leaving 14 bases between them. CDR3 DNA sequence: TGTGCCAGTCGCAGCCGGGATAGCTCCTACGAGCAGTACTTC. This translates into CASRSRDSSYEQYF. Full variable domain (missing parts from reference TRBV19 and TRBJ2-7): DGGITQSPKYLFRKEGQNVTLSCEQNLNHDAMYWYRQDPGQGLRLIYYSQIVNDFQKGDIAEGYSVSREKKESFPLTVTSAQKNPTAFYLCASRSRDSSYEQYFGPGTRLTVT.

V gene TRBV9 combines with J gene TRBJ2-7, with TRBD2 matching over 7 bases. CDR1 SGDLS and CDR2 YYNGEE come from the germline V gene. With 4 bases clipped from V and 2 bases from J, the junction kept 6 bases outside the gene matches. CDR3 size: 14 residues. CDR3 bases: TGTGCCAGCAGCTTCAGCGGGGATGCCTACGAGCAGTACTTC. This codes for CASSFSGDAYEQYF.

This clone was picked up a small number of times. The V and J genes are TRBV5-1 and TRBJ2-2, with 7 positions matching TRBD1. The CDR3 runs 16 residues. V lost 3 bases to trimming and J lost 2 bases; unmatched junction nucleotides: 7. Germline V gene lookup returns CDR1 SGHRS and CDR2 YFSETQ. The CDR3 region is CASSSGQALNTGELFF. CDR3 DNA: TGCGCCAGCAGCTCTGGACAGGCCCTCAACACCGGGGAGCTGTTTTTT. Full variable domain (missing parts from reference TRBV5-1 and TRBJ2-2): KAGVTQTPRYLIKTRGQQVTLSCSPISGHRSVSWYQQTPGQGLQFLFEYFSETQRNKGNFPGRFSGRQFSNSRSEMNVSTLELGDSALYLCASSSGQALNTGELFFGEGSRLTVL.

This chain connects TRBV7-8 to TRBJ2-5; 10 nucleotides align to TRBD2. Germline CDR1 SGHVS, CDR2 FQNEAQ. V shed 2 bases and J 5 bases; nucleotides not matched to a gene: 2. This CDR3 region has 14 residues. The chain's CDR3 is CASSLLAGVETQYF. CDR3 nucleotides: TGTGCCAGCAGCTTACTAGCGGGGGTGGAGACCCAGTACTTC.

As regards this clone: This specimen includes other DNA sequences encoding the same CDR3. V is TRBV11-2 and J is TRBJ2-6, with a possible D match to TRBD1 (5 bases). The germline gives CDR1 SGHAT, CDR2 FQNNGV. V was cut by 0 bases and J by 2 bases, with 5 bases left in between. CDR3 length: 15 amino acids. CDR3 sequence reads: CASSLDRAGANVLTF. CDR3 sequence (DNA): TGTGCCAGCAGCTTAGACAGGGCTGGGGCCAACGTCCTGACTTTC.